This passage covers 15 T cell receptor beta chains from one sample sequenced in a study of tumor and adjacent non-tumor tissue in lung cancer. The template was RNA from unsorted bulk tissue. This non-tumor lung sample came from over 3 cm beyond the tumor edge. A modified ARM-PCR protocol with three rounds of nested PCR amplified TCRbeta. In TCRdb, the multiplex PCR reads were re-called with MiXCR into one record per CDR3 protein. The sample yields almost 75,000 distinct CDR3 sequences, around 70% seen once. The sample consisted of distant non-tumor lung tissue. The receptors shown here come from a woman aged 45 to 65 with non-small cell lung cancer.

Regarding this clonotype: A much larger clone lies a single base off, so this may be a read error. The V call is TRBV29-1, the J call TRBJ2-5, with a weak D call TRBD2 (6 bases). This CDR3 spans 12 amino acids. Looked up from germline, CDR1 is SQVTM and CDR2 is ANQGSEA. The V end was cut by 8 bases, the J end by 8 bases, with 18 bases between. The DNA for the CDR3 is TGCAGCACGATGGAGGGCTCGCAAACCCAGTACTTC. Protein product: CSTMEGSQTQYF.

A note on this clonotype: Relative to the germline gene, one junction end is altered; a read error may explain this. The J gene is TRBJ2-1, the V gene TRBV11-1; D unclear. CDR1 SGHAT and CDR2 FQDESV come from the germline V gene (reference sequence). This CDR3 has 13 residues. CDR3 protein: CARSSRPLDEQFF. The CDR3 DNA reads as TGTGCCAGGAGCTCACGTCCGCTGGATGAGCAGTTCTTC.

The chain combines TRBV6-1 with TRBJ2-4; unclear D gene. This CDR3 contains 15 residues. Germline CDR1 reads MNHNS; CDR2 reads SASEGT. The CDR3 DNA reads as TGTACCAACATTGGACGGACGATAGCCAAAAACATTCAGTACTTC. As protein: CTNIGRTIAKNIQYF.

Comments on this clonotype: Just one base apart from a much larger clone, this may be a read error. The gene calls are TRBV20-1 and TRBJ2-3; 8 nucleotides line up with TRBD2. Germline CDR1 reads DFQATT; CDR2 reads SNEGSKA (reference sequence). The CDR3 loop spans 14 amino acids. The CDR3 reads CSAPGGFGKDTHYF. The CDR3 DNA reads as TGCAGTGCCCCGGGAGGGTTCGGGAAAGATACGCACTATTTT.

This clonotype was counted a few times. CDR3 residues: CASSLGGTDSNQPQHF. CDR3 bases: TGTGCCAGCAGCCTTGGAGGGACCGATAGCAATCAGCCCCAGCATTTT. The chain uses TRBV5-4 and TRBJ1-5; tentative D call: TRBD1 (5 bases). V shed 4 bases and J shed 0 bases, with 14 bases lying between them. Germline CDR1 and CDR2: SGHNT and YYREEE (reference sequence). The CDR3 extends over 16 amino acids.

In the case of this clonotype: This is likely a read error, given that the CDR3 carries no conserved phenylalanine or tryptophan at its end. This rearrangement joins TRBV12-3 or TRBV12-4 to TRBJ1-5; TRBD1 matches at 12 bases. The end of the DNA is better explained by TRBJ2-3, so the J call may be wrong. The CDR3 has 15 residues. The CDR3 here is CASSARDRGRQPQYL. In nucleotides, the CDR3 is TGTGCCAGCAGTGCCCGGGACAGGGGGCGGCAGCCCCAGTATTTA.

This clonotype has a count of ten or more. The chain links TRBV4-1 to TRBJ1-6; the D is unclear. Trimming stripped 1 base from V and 7 bases from J, with 8 bases between. Germline V CDR1 and CDR2: MGHRA, YSYEKL. The CDR3 loop spans 14 amino acids. The CDR3: CASSQVTGNSPLHF. The CDR3 DNA reads as TGCGCCAGCAGCCAAGTTACGGGAAATTCACCCCTCCACTTT.

Details on this clonotype: A single base separates this from a much larger clone, so it may be a read error. The chain is built from TRBV20-1 and TRBJ2-1; perhaps D is TRBD1 or TRBD2 (7 bases each). The CDR3 covers 15 residues. The V and J ends lost 7 bases and 3 bases respectively, with 19 bases between them. The germline V gene encodes CDR1 DFQATT and CDR2 SNEGSKA (reference sequence). The CDR3 spells CSVPPGGGFYNEQFF. The CDR3 nucleotides read TGCAGTGTCCCCCCAGGGGGAGGGTTCTACAATGAGCAGTTCTTC.

As to this clonotype: This could be a read error, since a much larger clone is one nucleotide away. The chain couples TRBV20-1 to TRBJ2-7; no firm D call. The CDR3 length is 13 residues. In germline, CDR1 is DFQATT, CDR2 SNEGSKA (reference sequence). As DNA, the CDR3 is TGCAGCGTTGATGGGATGCGCGTGGGTGAGCAGTACTTC. Residues: CSVDGMRVGEQYF.

This clonotype was counted a few times. The chain employs TRBV24-1 and TRBJ2-5; D perhaps matches TRBD2 (6 bases). The CDR3 runs to 16 residues. CDR1 and CDR2 from the germline V gene are KGHDR and SFDVKD. Trimming left V 3 bases short and J 2 bases short, with 15 bases between. The CDR3 is CATSDPLAYPQETQYF. CDR3 in DNA: TGTGCCACCAGTGATCCCCTAGCGTACCCGCAAGAGACCCAGTACTTC.

This chain links TRBV20-1 with TRBJ2-3, with 7 bases matching TRBD1. The V gene's germline CDR1 is DFQATT and CDR2 SNEGSKA (reference sequence). The ends lost 7 bases at V and 3 bases at J; junction bases unmatched: 13. This CDR3 has 15 amino acids. Here the CDR3 reads CSDRIPGGRTDTQYF. DNA for the CDR3: TGCAGTGATAGGATCCCAGGGGGTAGGACAGATACGCAGTATTTT.

Notes on this clonotype: Possible read error: a much larger clone is one base away. The chain employs TRBV6-2 or TRBV6-3 and TRBJ2-2, with D uncertain. The length of the CDR3 is 17 residues. Trimming took off 2 bases at V and 0 bases at J, with 13 bases between the two ends. CDR1 is MNHEY and CDR2 is SVGEGT in the germline V gene. CDR3 DNA sequence: TGTGCCAGCAGTTACCCCCAGACAAGGGCGAACACCGGGGAGCTGTTTTTT. This encodes CASSYPQTRANTGELFF.

A few counts support this clonotype. The rearrangement uses TRBV28 and TRBJ2-5; D could derive from TRBD1 or TRBD2 (5 bases each). CDR3 length equals 14 residues. From germline, CDR1 is MDHEN and CDR2 SYDVKM. Trimming took off 8 bases at V and 1 base at J, with 14 bases between the two ends. The CDR3 protein is CASLKWGIQETQYF. CDR3 sequence (DNA): TGTGCCAGCCTCAAATGGGGGATCCAAGAGACCCAGTACTTC.

On this clonotype: An end of the junction does not agree with germline; a read error may underlie this. The genes are TRBV20-1 and TRBJ2-2, with D possibly being TRBD1 (5 bases). The CDR3 totals 15 residues. Germline CDR1 reads DFQATT; CDR2 reads SNEGSKA (reference sequence). The DNA for the CDR3 is TGCAGTGCTAGATCCTCGACAGAGAACACCAGGGAGCTGTTTTTT. This sequence encodes CSARSSTENTRELFF.

This clonotype was observed at least ten times. V is TRBV12-3 or TRBV12-4 and J is TRBJ2-3; D gene uncertain. Trimming took 3 bases from V and 9 from J, leaving 13 bases between them. This CDR3 region has 13 residues. CDR3: CASSFEGYVTQYF. DNA for the CDR3: TGTGCCAGCAGTTTTGAAGGTTATGTAACGCAGTATTTT.